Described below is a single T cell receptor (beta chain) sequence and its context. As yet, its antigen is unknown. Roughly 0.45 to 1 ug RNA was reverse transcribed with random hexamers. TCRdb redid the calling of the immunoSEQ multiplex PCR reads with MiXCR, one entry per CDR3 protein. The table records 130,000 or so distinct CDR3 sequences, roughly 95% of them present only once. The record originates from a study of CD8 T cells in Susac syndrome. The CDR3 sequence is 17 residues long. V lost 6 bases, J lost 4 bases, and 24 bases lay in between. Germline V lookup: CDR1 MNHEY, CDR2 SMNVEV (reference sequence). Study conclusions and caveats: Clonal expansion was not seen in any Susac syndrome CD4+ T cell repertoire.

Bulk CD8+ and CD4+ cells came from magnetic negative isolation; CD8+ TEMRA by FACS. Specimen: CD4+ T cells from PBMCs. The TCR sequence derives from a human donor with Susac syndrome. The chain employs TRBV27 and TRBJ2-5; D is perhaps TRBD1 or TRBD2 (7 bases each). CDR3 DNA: TGTGCCAGCAGACCTTCGAGAGCCCCAGGGGGGGGAGAGACCCAGTACTTC. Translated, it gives CASRPSRAPGGGETQYF.